The 26 T cell receptor beta chains presented below share a single source sample, sequenced in a study of CD8 T cells in ankylosing spondylitis. TCRdb used MiXCR to reprocess the 5' RACE reads, holding one entry per CDR3 protein. Of 250,000 to 400,000 distinct CDR3 sequences in the sample, more than 9% were seen once. Input material: blood, either unsorted or a sorted T cell fraction (not recorded which). These receptors were taken from a female donor with ankylosing spondylitis or in good health (not recorded which).

This clonotype was detected many times. V and J are TRBV3-1 and TRBJ2-2; weak D call: TRBD1 (5 bases). CDR1 and CDR2 from the germline V gene are LGHDT and YNNKEL (reference sequence). Between the trimmed V and J ends, which lost 3 bases and 5 bases, there was a span of 10 bases. The CDR3 consists of 14 residues. CDR3 in DNA: TGTGCCAGCAGCCAGGTGTCAGGGACCGGGGAGCTGTTTTTT. Amino acids: CASSQVSGTGELFF. The full variable domain, with the rest looked up from reference TRBV3-1 and TRBJ2-2, is DTAVSQTPKYLVTQMGNDKSIKCEQNLGHDTMYWYKQDSKKFLKIMFSYNNKELIINETVPNRFSPKSPDKAHLNLHINSLELGDSAVYFCASSQVSGTGELFFGEGSRLTVL.

This clonotype was recorded many times. The rearrangement joins TRBV20-1 to TRBJ2-2; D uncertain. This CDR3 comprises 16 residues. Trimming took 6 bases from V and 0 from J, leaving 17 bases between them. The germline CDR1 and CDR2 sequences are DFQATT and SNEGSKA (reference sequence). The CDR3 DNA reads TGCAGTGCCCTGAGACATTTCCTTTCGAACACCGGGGAGCTGTTTTTT. Protein product: CSALRHFLSNTGELFF.

The V call is TRBV12-3 or TRBV12-4, the J call TRBJ2-7; no firm D call. CDR3 size: 14 residues. V was clipped by 8 bases and J by 0 bases, with 14 bases between them. CDR3 amino acids: CASRTPSGSYEQYF. In DNA form, the CDR3 reads TGTGCCAGCCGAACTCCTAGTGGCTCCTACGAGCAGTACTTC.

With respect to this clonotype: This may be a read error: a much more frequent sequence differs by one nucleotide. V usage is TRBV5-1 and J usage is TRBJ2-1, with D unresolved. Trimming shortened V by 0 bases and J by 2 bases, and 6 bases separated the two germline ends. CDR1 SGHRS and CDR2 YFSETQ come from the germline V gene. The CDR3 sequence is 14 residues long. In DNA, the CDR3 is TGCGCCAGCAGCTTGGCCCTCCCCTACAATGAGCAGTTCTTC. Translation gives CASSLALPYNEQFF.

This clonotype has ten or more counts. The V gene is TRBV20-1, the J gene TRBJ2-1, with D tentatively TRBD1 or TRBD2 (6 bases each). From germline, CDR1 is DFQATT and CDR2 SNEGSKA (reference sequence). The CDR3 spans 12 residues. V was clipped by 6 bases and J by 9 bases, with 15 bases between them. CDR3 nucleotides: TGCAGTGCCTCGAGGGGGGAGAGTGAGCAGTTCTTC. Translation: CSASRGESEQFF.

The table lists this clonotype with many counts. This chain joins TRBV6-1 and TRBJ2-5; D is perhaps TRBD1 (6 bases). CDR3 size: 14 residues. The ends were cut back, 6 bases at V and 5 bases at J, with 16 bases in the middle. Looked up from germline, CDR1 is MNHNS and CDR2 is SASEGT. CDR3 loop: CASRSTGSSETQYF. The CDR3 DNA reads TGTGCCAGCAGATCCACAGGGAGTTCGGAGACCCAGTACTTC.

This clonotype was recorded at least ten times. V is TRBV12-3 or TRBV12-4 and J is TRBJ1-4; D is possibly TRBD1 (5 bases). This CDR3 contains 15 residues. V was shortened by 7 bases and J by 8 bases, with 20 bases between the two germline ends. CDR3 loop: CASTPPGASAEKLFF. CDR3 DNA: TGTGCCAGCACCCCCCCCGGGGCCTCGGCCGAAAAACTGTTTTTT.

To note about this clonotype: Since a much larger clone is just one base distant, this may be a read error. The chain combines TRBV12-3 or TRBV12-4 with TRBJ2-2, with TRBD2 as a possible D gene (5 bases). The CDR3 loop spans 13 amino acids. CDR3 amino acids: CASSLVEVGVLFF. The CDR3, as DNA: TGTGCCAGCAGTTTAGTTGAGGTCGGGGTGCTGTTTTTT.

This clonotype was recorded at least ten times. V gene TRBV6-1 combines with J gene TRBJ1-1; 8 bases align to TRBD1. This CDR3 region has 13 residues. CDR1 and CDR2 (germline): MNHNS, SASEGT. The V segment lost 6 bases and the J segment 5 bases; nucleotides outside the gene matches: 5. The CDR3 DNA follows: TGTGCCAGCAGGAGAACAGGGGGGACTGAAGCTTTCTTT. This sequence encodes CASRRTGGTEAFF.

The chain has TRBV28 and TRBJ2-1, with D unclear. V lost 8 bases and J lost 6, with 11 bases in between. This CDR3 is built from 12 residues. Per germline, CDR1 MDHEN and CDR2 SYDVKM. In DNA, the CDR3 is TGTGCCAGCCTCTCCGGGTTCAATGAGCAGTTCTTC. Its protein is CASLSGFNEQFF.

This clonotype was seen many times. V and J are TRBV10-3 and TRBJ1-6; 8 bases map to TRBD1. The CDR3 runs 13 residues. V shed 6 bases, J shed 10 bases, and the junction held 5 bases outside the gene matches. Per the germline V gene, CDR1 is ENHRY and CDR2 is SYGVKD. The CDR3 DNA follows: TGTGCCATCAGGGGGGCAGGGGGCTCACCCCTCCACTTT. It codes for CAIRGAGGSPLHF.

This clonotype was picked up many times. The chain has TRBV5-1 and TRBJ2-3; 10 bases fit TRBD1. Germline V gene sequence: CDR1 SGHRS, CDR2 YFSETQ. This CDR3 spans 14 amino acids. V gave up 4 bases and J gave up 5 bases; unmatched junction bases: 4. CDR3 nucleotides: TGCGCCAGCAGCATGGGACAGGGGAAAGATACGCAGTATTTT. It is translated as CASSMGQGKDTQYF.

This clonotype was picked up many times. The CDR3 here is CASKQRSSTDTQYF. The CDR3 DNA sequence: TGCGCCAGCAAGCAGCGGTCTAGCACAGATACGCAGTATTTT. The rearrangement uses TRBV4-1 and TRBJ2-3; possibly TRBD2 for D (5 bases). Per the germline V gene, CDR1 is MGHRA and CDR2 is YSYEKL. Trimming stripped 7 bases from V and 0 bases from J, with 11 bases between. The CDR3 contains 14 residues.

This clonotype was detected only a few times. This sequence joins TRBV18 and TRBJ1-5, with D maybe TRBD1 (6 bases). V lost 2 bases to trimming and J lost 7 bases, with 18 bases between them. This CDR3 spans 16 amino acids. Germline V gives CDR1 KGHSH, CDR2 LQKENI. CDR3 sequence reads: CASSPGTPRSEQPQHF. For the CDR3, the DNA is TGTGCCAGCTCACCAGGGACACCCAGATCGGAGCAGCCCCAGCATTTT.

This clonotype came up a few times. This chain uses TRBV20-1 with TRBJ1-5; D gene uncertain. CDR3 size: 13 residues. The germline V gene encodes CDR1 DFQATT and CDR2 SNEGSKA (reference sequence). V lost 6 bases, J lost 7 bases, and 16 bases lay in between. In DNA form, the CDR3 reads TGCAGTGCCCCGACCGGGAGAGAGCAGCCCCAGCATTTT. It specifies CSAPTGREQPQHF.

This clonotype was picked up a small number of times. The V gene is TRBV27, the J gene TRBJ1-4; perhaps TRBD1 as D (6 bases). V lost 10 bases to trimming and J lost 4 bases, with 13 bases between them. This CDR3 spans 13 amino acids. CDR1 MNHEY and CDR2 SMNVEV come from the germline V gene (reference sequence). CDR3 residues: CATAQGINEKLFF. CDR3 in DNA: TGTGCCACCGCCCAGGGGATTAATGAAAAACTGTTTTTT.

This chain connects TRBV5-1 to TRBJ1-6; weak D call: TRBD1 (5 bases). This CDR3 spans 14 amino acids. The V gene's germline CDR1 is SGHRS and CDR2 YFSETQ. V was clipped by 9 bases and J by 10 bases, with 20 bases between them. CDR3 sequence (DNA): TGCGCCACCCGTCCGGGGGTTGCGGGGTCACCCCTCCACTTT. Its translation: CATRPGVAGSPLHF. The full variable domain, with the rest looked up from reference TRBV5-1 and TRBJ1-6, is KAGVTQTPRYLIKTRGQQVTLSCSPISGHRSVSWYQQTPGQGLQFLFEYFSETQRNKGNFPGRFSGRQFSNSRSEMNVSTLELGDSALYLCATRPGVAGSPLHFGNGTRLTVT.

For this clonotype: It may be a read error: a sequence one base away is much more abundant. The chain recombines TRBV5-1 with TRBJ2-7; perhaps TRBD2 as D (5 bases). The ends were cut back, 0 bases at V and 2 bases at J, with 12 bases in the middle. The germline V gene encodes CDR1 SGHRS and CDR2 YFSETQ. The CDR3 length is 15 residues. DNA for the CDR3: TGCGCCAGCAGCTTGGACGCACAGACTACCTACGAGCAGTACTTC. Protein: CASSLDAQTTYEQYF.

In its sample, this clonotype was seen many times. The CDR3 here is CSATTLLTGGNEKLFF. The CDR3 nucleotides read TGCAGTGCTACTACTCTTTTGACAGGGGGAAATGAAAAACTGTTTTTT. The chain has TRBV20-1 and TRBJ1-4; 9 nucleotides align to TRBD1. The trim removed 4 bases at V and 5 bases at J, leaving 11 bases unmatched. From germline, CDR1 is DFQATT and CDR2 SNEGSKA (reference sequence). There are 16 residues in the CDR3.

This chain connects TRBV20-1 to TRBJ2-3; 9 bases map to TRBD2. The CDR3 length is 17 residues. The junction had 9 bases not matched to a gene; V was cut back by 0 bases and J by 2 bases. Germline V gene data show CDR1 as DFQATT and CDR2 as SNEGSKA (reference sequence). The CDR3: CSARDPGWGLATDTQYF. In nucleotides, the CDR3 is TGCAGTGCTAGAGATCCAGGGTGGGGACTAGCCACAGATACGCAGTATTTT.

In its sample, this clonotype was seen many times. The J gene is TRBJ2-2, the V gene TRBV5-1; D unclear. CDR3 length: 14 amino acids. The V gene's germline CDR1 is SGHRS and CDR2 YFSETQ. V was shortened by 0 bases and J by 1 base, with 4 bases between the two germline ends. In nucleotides, the CDR3 is TGCGCCAGCAGCTTGGTCGGGAACACCGGGGAGCTGTTTTTT. Its translation is CASSLVGNTGELFF.

This clonotype occurred many times. This rearrangement joins TRBV10-3 to TRBJ2-7, with no clear D. V shed 2 bases and J shed 3 bases, with 5 bases lying between them. The germline V gene encodes CDR1 ENHRY and CDR2 SYGVKD. The CDR3 loop spans 12 amino acids. CDR3 region: CAISERHYEQYF. DNA of the CDR3: TGTGCCATCAGTGAGCGACACTACGAGCAGTACTTC.

The rearrangement joins TRBV2 to TRBJ1-2; tentative D call: TRBD1 (5 bases). The CDR3 extends over 13 amino acids. V was cut by 1 base and J by 4 bases, with 7 bases left in between. The germline gives CDR1 SNHLY, CDR2 FYNNEI. DNA for the CDR3: TGTGCCAGCAGTGAAGTACAGGTCTATGGCTACACCTTC. Translation: CASSEVQVYGYTF.

Points on this clonotype: Possible read error: a much larger clone is one base away. The CDR3 DNA sequence: TGTGCCACCAGTGCCCCCGCCCCGGAGACCCAGTGCTTC. Translation gives CATSAPAPETQCF. The J gene is TRBJ2-5, the V gene TRBV24-1; D gene uncertain. The V gene's germline CDR1 is KGHDR and CDR2 SFDVKD. The CDR3 sequence is 13 residues long.

This clonotype was detected a few times. The chain has TRBV18 and TRBJ1-5; D call uncertain. Germline V gene lookup returns CDR1 KGHSH and CDR2 LQKENI. The CDR3 spans 16 residues. V lost 1 base, J lost 2 bases, and 12 bases lay in between. The CDR3, as DNA: TGTGCCAGCTCACCACGGAAGGGTAGTGGCAATCAGCCCCAGCATTTT. This translates into CASSPRKGSGNQPQHF.

This clonotype was counted ten times or more. The chain has TRBV12-3 or TRBV12-4 and TRBJ1-1; no clear D. This CDR3 is built from 11 residues. Trimming took off 8 bases at V and 1 base at J, with 5 bases between the two ends. The CDR3 bases are TGTGCCAGCGGGGAGAACACTGAAGCTTTCTTT. This gives the protein CASGENTEAFF.